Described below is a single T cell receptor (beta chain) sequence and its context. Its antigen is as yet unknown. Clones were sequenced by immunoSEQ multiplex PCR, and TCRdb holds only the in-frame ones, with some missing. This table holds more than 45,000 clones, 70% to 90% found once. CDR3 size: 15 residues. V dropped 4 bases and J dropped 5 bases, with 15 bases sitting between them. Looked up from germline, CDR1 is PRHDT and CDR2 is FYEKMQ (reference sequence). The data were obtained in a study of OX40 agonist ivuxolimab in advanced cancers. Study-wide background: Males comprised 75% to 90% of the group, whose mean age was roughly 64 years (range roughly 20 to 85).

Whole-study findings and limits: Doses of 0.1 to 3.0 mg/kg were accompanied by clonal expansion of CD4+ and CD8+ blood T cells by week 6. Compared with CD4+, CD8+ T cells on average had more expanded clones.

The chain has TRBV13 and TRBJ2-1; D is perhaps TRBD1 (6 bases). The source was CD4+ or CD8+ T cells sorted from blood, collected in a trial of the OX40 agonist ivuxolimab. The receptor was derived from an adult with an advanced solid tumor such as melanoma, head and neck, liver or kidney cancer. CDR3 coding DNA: TGTGCCAGCAGCTCACCACAGGGATCCCACAATGAGCAGTTCTTC. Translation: CASSSPQGSHNEQFF.